The source of this TCR beta chain is a study of cytomegalovirus exposure and HLA in healthy donors. CDR1 is LNHDA, CDR2 SQIVND, per germline (reference sequence). The CDR3 contains 15 residues. V lost 5 bases, J lost 3 bases, and 8 bases stayed unmatched. Assay used: immunoSEQ multiplex PCR; TCRdb lists only in-frame clones, some missing. The repertoire holds some 170,000 clones, with over 85% as singletons. Specimen: PBMCs. The chain employs TRBV19 and TRBJ2-7, with 9 bases identical to TRBD1. This clonotype was sampled from a man younger than 35 in good health and CMV-seropositive. CDR3 residues: CASSPSGTGFYEQYF. As DNA, the CDR3 is TGTGCCAGTAGTCCCTCCGGGACAGGGTTCTACGAGCAGTACTTC.